This TCR beta chain stems from a study of blood T cell repertoires in COVID-19. Trimming pared 1 base from V and 2 bases from J, leaving 11 bases between. CDR1 and CDR2 (germline): PRHDT, FYEKMQ (reference sequence). The length of the CDR3 is 15 residues. Clones were read by immunoSEQ multiplex PCR, and TCRdb kept only the in-frame ones, dropping some. The table lists about 350,000 clones, less than 90% of them singletons, with over 0.8% in the top ten. Sequences were obtained from PBMCs or T cells enriched from blood (not recorded which). The sequence came from a woman aged 25 to 39 who had recovered from COVID-19. The chain carries TRBV13 and TRBJ1-2; maybe TRBD1 (6 bases). As DNA, the CDR3 is TGTGCCAGCAGCTTAGATGCAGGGGACAACTATGGCTACACCTTC. Amino acid sequence: CASSLDAGDNYGYTF.